This T cell receptor (beta chain) was captured by sequencing in a study of T cells after yellow fever vaccination. Study-level points and caveats: Among primary-vaccination clones, most reappeared after the booster, at 96% for CD4 and under 90% for CD8.

CDR3 size: 12 residues. Trimming took off 2 bases at V and 3 bases at J, with 2 bases between the two ends. Germline CDR1 SEHNR, CDR2 FQNEAQ (reference sequence). Generation of TCR cDNA used 5'RACE template switching (which added a universal primer site and UMIs). TCRdb used MiXCR to reprocess the 5' RACE reads, holding one entry per CDR3 protein. The table lists 360,000 or so distinct CDR3 sequences, approximately 10% of them singletons, with 18% in the top ten. This clonotype appeared many times. Its matching antigen is unknown. The material sequenced was PBMCs, taken on the day of the first yellow fever vaccination. This clonotype was sampled from a man between 18 and 35 years old who received the YFV17D yellow fever vaccine. The chain combines TRBV7-9 with TRBJ1-5; no clear D gene. The CDR3 DNA follows: TGTGCCAGCAGCTTACACAATCAGCCCCAGCATTTT. Encoded protein: CASSLHNQPQHF.